The sequence of this T cell receptor beta chain was determined in a study of radiation and T cells in renal cell carcinoma. With regard to this clone: Its antigen is currently unknown.

Time point here: blood 2 weeks post-SBRT. Documented treatment: 15 Gy SBRT to primary tumor, nephrectomy 4 weeks later. Serial blood draws occurred at baseline and 2 and 4 weeks post-SBRT. Study outcomes and limitations: In blood, top tumor clones expanded by 2 weeks, shrinking by 4. Baseline intratumoral clonotype presence is unknown without pretreatment biopsies.

Method: immunoSEQ multiplex PCR; TCRdb's copy keeps in-frame clones and lacks some. The sample contains just under 80,000 clones, about 86% of which appear only once. This CDR3 is built from 15 residues. Germline V gene sequence: CDR1 MNHNS, CDR2 SASEGT. The trim removed 6 bases at V and 6 bases at J, leaving 7 bases unmatched. This chain links TRBV6-1 with TRBJ1-4, with 10 positions matching TRBD1. Material: blood, obtained from a patient whose treatment included radiotherapy and nephrectomy. The receptor was isolated from a woman in her 50s with renal cell carcinoma. The DNA of the CDR3 is TGTGCCAGCAGCGATAGACAGGGGGCGCATGAAAAACTGTTTTTT. Translation gives CASSDRQGAHEKLFF.